This TCR beta chain emerged from a study of beta chain features in type 1 diabetes. Since all of the isolated RNA was reverse transcribed, expressed TCRB transcripts were what got sequenced. Using immunoSEQ multiplex PCR, the repertoire was profiled, and TCRdb retains in-frame clones only, with some absent. The sample has some 180,000 clones; more than 10% are singletons. Germline V CDR1 and CDR2: MNHNS, SASEGT. Trimming cost V 4 bases and J 0 bases, with 10 bases left between them. The CDR3 contains 14 residues. This clone was recorded a few times. The sequence came from a woman between 18 and 30 years old in good health. V usage is TRBV6-1 and J usage is TRBJ2-7, with D tentatively TRBD2 (5 bases). Sequenced sample: central memory CD4+ T cells from blood. For the CDR3, the DNA is TGTGCCAGCAGTGGGAAGGAGGTCTCCTACGAGCAGTACTTC. This sequence encodes CASSGKEVSYEQYF.